Described below is a single T cell receptor (beta chain) sequence and its context. These data come from a study of quantifying T cell responses using KT2 cells. Study-level background: RNA was reverse transcribed with TCR alpha and beta constant-region primers.

The junction had 16 bases not matched to a gene; V was cut back by 1 base and J by 3 bases. This CDR3 is 19 amino acids long. CDR1 and CDR2 (germline): MGHRA, YSYEKL. The cDNA 3' end received a ligated oligonucleotide with a UMI. The first PCR ran about 4 cycles with an equimolar RC1.1 and RC1.2 beta primer mix. MiXCR was run by TCRdb on the UMI-ligation and nested PCR reads, yielding one entry per CDR3 protein. This repertoire shows 40,000 to 50,000 distinct CDR3 sequences, 17% found once; its top ten account for around 43%. Known numbers of the T cell clone KT2 were added to PBMC. Different KT2-to-PBMC ratios were created with a constant PBMC count.

This clonotype was obtained from a human donor. The rearrangement uses TRBV4-1 and TRBJ2-5, with 8 bases aligning to TRBD1. Sequenced: PBMCs spiked with cells of the T cell clone KT2. The chain's CDR3 is CASSQVPFTGGTVKETQYF. DNA of the CDR3: TGCGCCAGCAGCCAAGTCCCCTTCACAGGGGGAACCGTTAAAGAGACCCAGTACTTC.